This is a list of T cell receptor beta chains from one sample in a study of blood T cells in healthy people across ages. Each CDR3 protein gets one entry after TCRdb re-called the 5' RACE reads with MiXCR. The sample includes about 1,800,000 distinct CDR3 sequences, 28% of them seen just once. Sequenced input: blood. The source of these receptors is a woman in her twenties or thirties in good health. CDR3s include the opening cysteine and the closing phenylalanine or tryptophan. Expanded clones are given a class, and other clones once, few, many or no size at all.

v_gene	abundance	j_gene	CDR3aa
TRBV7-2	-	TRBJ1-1	CASSYLQGGVTEAFF
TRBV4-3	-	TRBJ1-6	CASSQPGESPLHF
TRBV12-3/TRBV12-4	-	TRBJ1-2	CASSRDISYGYTF
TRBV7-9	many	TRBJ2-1	CASSPLAEQFF
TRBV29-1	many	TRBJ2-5	CSVFTLQETQYF
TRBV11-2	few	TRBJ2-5	CASSWPGETQYF
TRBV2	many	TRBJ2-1	CASRGLGGNNEQFF
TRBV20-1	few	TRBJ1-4	CSARVLQGAHEKLFF
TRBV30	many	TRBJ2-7	CAWSLTYEQYF
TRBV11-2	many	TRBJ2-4	CASSLGGTGFENIQYF
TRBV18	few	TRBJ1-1	CASSPPSMNTEAFF
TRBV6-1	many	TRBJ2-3	CASTPQRADTQYF
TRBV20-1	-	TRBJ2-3	CSAPPQGTHATQYF
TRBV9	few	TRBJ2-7	CASSVVGGSPPYEQYF
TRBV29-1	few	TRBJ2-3	CSVAASSGQGTQYF
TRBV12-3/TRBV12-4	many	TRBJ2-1	CAIAIGGEQFF
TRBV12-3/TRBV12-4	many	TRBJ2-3	CASSPGTITDTQYF
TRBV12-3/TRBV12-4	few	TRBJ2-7	CASSLSVTGNYEQYF
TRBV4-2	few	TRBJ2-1	CASTLGLAGAEQFF
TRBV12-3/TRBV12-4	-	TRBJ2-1	CASSLSGLVNEQFF
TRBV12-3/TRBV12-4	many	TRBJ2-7	CASTDQGYEQYF
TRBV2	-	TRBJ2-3	CASSERQGADTQYF
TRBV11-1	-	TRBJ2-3	CASSRRVVGTDTQYF
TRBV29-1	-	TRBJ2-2	CSVGRSGAGELFF
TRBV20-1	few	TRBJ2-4	CSARSGNIQYF
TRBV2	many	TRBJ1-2	CASRADTSYGYTF
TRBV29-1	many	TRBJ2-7	CSVDDGPAIEQYF
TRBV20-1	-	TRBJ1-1	CSAARNTEAFF
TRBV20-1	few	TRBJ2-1	CSARDPSGGFNEQFF
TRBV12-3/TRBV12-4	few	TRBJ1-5	CASSPGGGSNQPQHF
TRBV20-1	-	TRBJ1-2	CSARDPQGGGGGGYTF
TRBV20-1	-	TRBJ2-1	CSAMGAKEDNEQFF
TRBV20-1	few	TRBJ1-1	CSARDPRGLQNTEAFF
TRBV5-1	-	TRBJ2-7	CASSFTSGTEQYF
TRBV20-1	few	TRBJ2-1	CSAPLTGADEQFF
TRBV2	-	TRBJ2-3	CASGGLQESNTDTQYF
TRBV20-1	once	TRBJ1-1	CSAPKTGNVNTEAFF
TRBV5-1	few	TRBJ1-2	CASSLYGTGYGYTF
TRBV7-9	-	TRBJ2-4	CASSLAPTYNEQYF
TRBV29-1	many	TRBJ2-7	CSVKGSQGLSYEQYF
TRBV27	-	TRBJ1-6	CASSLYRGSGSPLHF
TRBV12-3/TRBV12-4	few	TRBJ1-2	CASSGDTRGYTF
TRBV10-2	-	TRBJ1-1	CASRAYTGRNTEAFF
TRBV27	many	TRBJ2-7	CASSLYLTGLSEQYF
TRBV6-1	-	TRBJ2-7	CASSDGWTPLSYEQYF
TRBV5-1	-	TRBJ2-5	CASSLSGSQGTQYF
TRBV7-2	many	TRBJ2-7	CASSLYGTGVGSYEQYF
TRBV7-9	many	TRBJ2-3	CASSFTEADTQYF
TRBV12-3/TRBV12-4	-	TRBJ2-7	CASSPTGGRVASYEQYF
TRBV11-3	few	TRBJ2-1	CASSQGQEVLREQFF
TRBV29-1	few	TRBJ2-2	CSAGTSGWTGELFF
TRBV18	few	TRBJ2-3	CASSPPVGASGTDTQYF
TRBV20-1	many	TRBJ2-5	CSARDWSFGGETQYF
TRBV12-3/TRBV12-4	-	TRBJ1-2	CATQPSQGGYTF